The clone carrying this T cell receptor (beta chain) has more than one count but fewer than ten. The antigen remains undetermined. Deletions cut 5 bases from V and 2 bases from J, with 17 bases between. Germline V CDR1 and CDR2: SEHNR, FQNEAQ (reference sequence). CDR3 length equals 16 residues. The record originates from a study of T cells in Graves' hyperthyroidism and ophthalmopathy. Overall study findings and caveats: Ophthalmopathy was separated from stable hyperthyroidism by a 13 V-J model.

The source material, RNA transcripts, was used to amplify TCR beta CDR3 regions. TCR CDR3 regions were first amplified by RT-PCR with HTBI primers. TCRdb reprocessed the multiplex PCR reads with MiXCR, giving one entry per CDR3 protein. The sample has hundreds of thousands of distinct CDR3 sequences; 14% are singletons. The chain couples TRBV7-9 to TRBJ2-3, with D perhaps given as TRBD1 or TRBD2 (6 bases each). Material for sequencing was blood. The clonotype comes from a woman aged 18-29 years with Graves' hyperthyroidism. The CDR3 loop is CASSPPRGASTDTQYF. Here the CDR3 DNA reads TGTGCCAGCAGCCCCCCGAGGGGGGCGTCCACAGATACGCAGTATTTT. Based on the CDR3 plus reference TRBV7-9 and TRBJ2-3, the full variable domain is DTGVSQNPRHKITKRGQNVTFRCDPISEHNRLYWYRQTLGQGPEFLTYFQNEAQLEKSRLLSDRFSAERPKGSFSTLEIQRTEQGDSAMYLCASSPPRGASTDTQYFGPGTRLTVL.